This TCR beta chain was sequenced for a study of T cell responses to AZD1222 COVID-19 vaccine. V lost 0 bases to trimming and J lost 3 bases, with 14 bases between them. The germline V gene encodes CDR1 LGHNA and CDR2 YSLEER. This CDR3 is 16 amino acids long. TCRdb's copy holds only in-frame clones and misses some; the assay was immunoSEQ multiplex PCR. The table lists fewer than 200,000 clones, around nine tenths of them singletons. The origin of this receptor is an adult in good health. The chain has TRBV4-3 and TRBJ1-2; a possible D gene is TRBD1 (5 bases). The sample here was peripheral blood, taken on day 0 of AZD1222 vaccination. The CDR3 spells CASSQDRAPRYYGYTF. For the CDR3, the DNA is TGCGCCAGCAGCCAAGACAGGGCTCCGCGGTACTATGGCTACACCTTC.